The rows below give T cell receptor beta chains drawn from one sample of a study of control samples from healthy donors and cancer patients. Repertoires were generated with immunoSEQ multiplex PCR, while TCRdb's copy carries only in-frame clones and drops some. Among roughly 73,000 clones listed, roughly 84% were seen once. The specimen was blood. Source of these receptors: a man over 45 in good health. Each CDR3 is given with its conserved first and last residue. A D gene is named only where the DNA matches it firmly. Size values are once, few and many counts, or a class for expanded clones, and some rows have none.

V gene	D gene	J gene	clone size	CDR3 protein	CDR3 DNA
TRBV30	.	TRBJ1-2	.	CARFGGKVYTF	TGTGCCCGGTTCGGGGGAAAGGTCTACACCTTC
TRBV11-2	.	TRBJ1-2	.	CASTDLYSNGYTF	TGTGCCAGCACCGACTTATATAGCAATGGCTACACCTTC
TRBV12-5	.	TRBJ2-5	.	CASGLVVSSQETQYF	TGTGCTAGTGGTTTGGTAGTTAGCAGCCAAGAGACCCAGTACTTC
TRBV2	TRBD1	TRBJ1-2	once	CASRAGTGNGYTF	TGTGCCAGCAGAGCCGGGACAGGGAATGGCTACACCTTC
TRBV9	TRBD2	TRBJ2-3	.	CASSVGAGLAGDTQYF	TGTGCCAGCAGCGTAGGGGCTGGACTAGCGGGAGATACGCAGTATTTT
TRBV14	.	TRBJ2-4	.	CASSYVKNIQYF	TGTGCCAGCAGCTACGTTAAAAACATTCAGTACTTC
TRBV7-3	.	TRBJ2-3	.	CASSLIGTDTQYF	TGTGCCAGCAGCTTAATCGGGACAGATACGCAGTATTTT
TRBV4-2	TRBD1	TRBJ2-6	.	CASSLGQFLSGANVLTF	TGTGCCAGCAGCCTGGGACAGTTCCTCTCTGGGGCCAACGTCCTGACTTTC
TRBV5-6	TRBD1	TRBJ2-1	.	CASSFQDRRNEQFF	TGTGCCAGCAGCTTCCAGGACAGGAGGAATGAGCAGTTCTTC
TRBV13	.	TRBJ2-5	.	CASRGRGVETQYF	TGTGCCAGCAGGGGAAGAGGGGTGGAGACCCAGTACTTC
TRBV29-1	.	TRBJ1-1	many	CSVTWGDLYTEAFF	TGCAGCGTTACCTGGGGCGACCTCTACACTGAAGCTTTCTTT
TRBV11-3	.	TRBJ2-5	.	CASSQVETQYF	TGTGCCAGCAGCCAGGTAGAGACCCAGTACTTC
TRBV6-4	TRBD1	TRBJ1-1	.	CASSDTGARRFF	TGTGCCAGCAGTGACACAGGGGCCCGGAGGTTCTTT
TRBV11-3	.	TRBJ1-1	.	CASSFTGGQTEAFF	TGTGCCAGCAGCTTTACCGGGGGCCAGACTGAAGCTTTCTTT
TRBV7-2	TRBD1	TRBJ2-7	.	CASNFRGLSYEQYF	TGTGCCAGCAATTTCAGGGGGCTTTCCTACGAGCAGTACTTC
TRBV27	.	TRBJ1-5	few	CASSLTPGGNQPQHF	TGTGCCAGCAGTTTAACACCGGGTGGCAATCAGCCCCAGCATTTT
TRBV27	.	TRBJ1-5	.	CASSLSGGFYQPQHF	TGTGCCAGCAGCCTCTCTGGGGGTTTTTATCAGCCCCAGCATTTT
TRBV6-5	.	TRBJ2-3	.	CASSPRGRNTDTQYF	TGTGCCAGCAGTCCCAGGGGAAGAAACACAGATACGCAGTATTTT
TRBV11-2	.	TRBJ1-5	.	CASSVGGDQPQHF	TGTGCCAGCAGCGTGGGGGGGGATCAGCCCCAGCATTTT
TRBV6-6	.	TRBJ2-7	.	CASSPGPQAPFSYEQYF	TGTGCCAGCAGTCCCGGGCCCCAGGCCCCTTTTTCCTACGAGCAGTACTTC
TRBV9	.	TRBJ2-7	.	CASSVGMFREQYF	TGTGCCAGCAGCGTAGGCATGTTTCGGGAGCAGTACTTC
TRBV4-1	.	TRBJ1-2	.	CASSHPFGGRGYTF	TGCGCCAGCAGCCACCCCTTCGGGGGACGTGGCTACACCTTC
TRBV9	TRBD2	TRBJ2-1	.	CASSARTSGGLDEQFF	TGTGCCAGCAGCGCAAGGACTAGCGGGGGGCTGGATGAGCAGTTCTTC
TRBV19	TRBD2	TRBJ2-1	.	CASSIERLAGLTSYNEQFF	TGTGCCAGTAGTATAGAGAGACTAGCGGGATTAACCTCCTACAATGAGCAGTTCTTC
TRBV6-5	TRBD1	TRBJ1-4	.	CASSYSRTGGFVKLFF	TGTGCCAGCAGTTACTCGAGGACAGGGGGTTTTGTAAAACTGTTTTTT
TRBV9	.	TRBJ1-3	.	CASSPGGGNRNTIYF	TGTGCCAGCAGCCCCGGGGGAGGGAATAGAAACACCATATATTTT
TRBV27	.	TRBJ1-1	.	CASSRWVGGYDTEAFF	TGTGCCAGCAGCCGTTGGGTAGGGGGATATGACACTGAAGCTTTCTTT
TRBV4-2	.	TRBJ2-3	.	CASRGGLIDTQYF	TGTGCCAGCAGGGGGGGGCTTATAGATACGCAGTATTTT
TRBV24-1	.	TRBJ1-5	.	CATSETGGSNQPQHF	TGTGCCACCAGTGAAACCGGGGGTAGCAATCAGCCCCAGCATTTT
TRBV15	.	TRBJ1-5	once	CATSRVENQPQHF	TGTGCCACCAGCAGAGTAGAGAATCAGCCCCAGCATTTT
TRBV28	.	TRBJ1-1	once	CASSLSSTQAFF	TGTGCCAGCAGTTTATCCTCGACGCAGGCTTTCTTT
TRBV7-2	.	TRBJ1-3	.	CASSLGDVGNTIYF	TGTGCCAGCAGCTTGGGGGACGTAGGAAACACCATATATTTT
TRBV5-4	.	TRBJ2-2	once	CASSPQGGLPTGELFF	TGTGCCAGCAGCCCTCAGGGGGGACTTCCTACCGGGGAGCTGTTTTTT
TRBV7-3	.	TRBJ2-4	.	CASSAGGGLAKNIQYF	TGTGCCAGCAGCGCAGGAGGGGGCCTAGCCAAAAACATTCAGTACTTC
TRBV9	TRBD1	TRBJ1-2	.	CASSLGQGRGYGYTF	TGTGCCAGCAGCTTGGGACAGGGGAGGGGTTATGGCTACACCTTC